The present entry profiles one TCR beta chain with its context. Its antigen is unidentified. The sample comes from a study of CD8+ T cells in alopecia areata. Study details: Treated patients swallowed 5 to 10 mg of oral tofacitinib twice daily. Once tofacitinib had been taken for 6 to 18 months, 6 months off drug followed.

CDR1 MGHRA and CDR2 YSYEKL come from the germline V gene. V was cut by 1 base and J by 3 bases, with 10 bases left in between. This CDR3 is built from 15 residues. Individuals with alopecia areata gave both lesional scalp punch biopsies and peripheral blood for collection. In each case, RNA was isolated and then reverse transcribed into cDNA as the sequencing template. The assay was immunoSEQ multiplex PCR, and TCRdb's table has in-frame clones only and misses some. Altogether around 65,000 clones are present, about 45% being singletons, with the ten largest covering 15% to 20%. Study-wide points: Resident alphabeta T cells of normal skin are also sequenced in scalp samples.

This specimen was CD8+ T cells sorted from blood, taken at week 0. The genes are TRBV4-1 and TRBJ2-4, with D perhaps matching TRBD1 or TRBD2 (6 bases each). The clonotype originates from a human donor with alopecia areata. The chain's CDR3 is CASSQVADSKNIQYF. CDR3 DNA sequence: TGCGCCAGCAGCCAAGTAGCGGACAGCAAAAACATTCAGTACTTC.